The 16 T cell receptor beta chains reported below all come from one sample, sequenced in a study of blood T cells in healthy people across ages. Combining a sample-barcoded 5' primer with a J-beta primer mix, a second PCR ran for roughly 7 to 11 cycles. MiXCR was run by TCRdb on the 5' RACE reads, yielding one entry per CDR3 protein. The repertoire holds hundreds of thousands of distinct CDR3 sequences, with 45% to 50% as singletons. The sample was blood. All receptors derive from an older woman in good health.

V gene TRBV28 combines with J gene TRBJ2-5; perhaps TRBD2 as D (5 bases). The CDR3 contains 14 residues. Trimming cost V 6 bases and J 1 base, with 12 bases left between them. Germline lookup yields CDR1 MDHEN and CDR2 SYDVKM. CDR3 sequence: CASSLGVFQETQYF. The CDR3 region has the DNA TGTGCCAGCAGCCTCGGGGTATTCCAAGAGACCCAGTACTTC. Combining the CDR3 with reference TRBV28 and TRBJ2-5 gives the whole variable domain DVKVTQSSRYLVKRTGEKVFLECVQDMDHENMFWYRQDPGLGLRLIYFSYDVKMKEKGDIPEGYSVSREKKERFSLILESASTNQTSMYLCASSLGVFQETQYFGPGTRLLVL.

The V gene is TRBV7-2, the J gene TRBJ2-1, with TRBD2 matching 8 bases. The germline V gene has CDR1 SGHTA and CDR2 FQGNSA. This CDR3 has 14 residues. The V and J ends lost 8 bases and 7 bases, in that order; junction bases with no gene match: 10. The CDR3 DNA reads TGTGCCAGCGAGCGGGAGAGGTTGGGTAATGAGCAGTTCTTC. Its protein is CASERERLGNEQFF.

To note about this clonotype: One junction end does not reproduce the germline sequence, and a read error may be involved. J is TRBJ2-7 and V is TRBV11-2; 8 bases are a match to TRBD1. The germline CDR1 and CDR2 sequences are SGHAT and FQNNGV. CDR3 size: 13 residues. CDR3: CAGSLGQGYEQYF. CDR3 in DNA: TGTGCCGGCAGCTTAGGACAGGGCTACGAGCAGTACTTC.

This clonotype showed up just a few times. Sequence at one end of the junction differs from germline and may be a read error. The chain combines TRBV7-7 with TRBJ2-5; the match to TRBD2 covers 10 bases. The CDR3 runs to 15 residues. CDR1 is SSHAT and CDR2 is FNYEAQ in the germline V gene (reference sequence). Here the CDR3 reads CASSLEAGGQETQYF. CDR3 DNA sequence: TGTGCTAGCAGCTTAGAAGCGGGAGGGCAAGAGACCCAGTACTTC.

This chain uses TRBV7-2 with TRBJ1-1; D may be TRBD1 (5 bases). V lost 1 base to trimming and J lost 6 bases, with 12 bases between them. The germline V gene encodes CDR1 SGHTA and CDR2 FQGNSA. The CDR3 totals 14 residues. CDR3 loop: CASSLGSRGAEAFF. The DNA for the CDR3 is TGTGCCAGCAGCTTAGGGTCCAGAGGGGCTGAAGCTTTCTTT.

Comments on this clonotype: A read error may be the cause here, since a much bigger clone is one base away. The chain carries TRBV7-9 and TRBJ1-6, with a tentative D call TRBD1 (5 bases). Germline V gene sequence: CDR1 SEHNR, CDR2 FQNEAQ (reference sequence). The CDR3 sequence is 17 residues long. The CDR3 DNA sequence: TGTGCCAGCAGCCGCCCGGACCGGGGCGCCTCTATCCTACCCCCCCACTTT. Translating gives CASSRPDRGASILPPHF. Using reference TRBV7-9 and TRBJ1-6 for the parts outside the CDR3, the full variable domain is DTGVSQNPRHKITKRGQNVTFRCDPISEHNRLYWYRQTLGQGPEFLTYFQNEAQLEKSRLLSDRFSAERPKGSFSTLEIQRTEQGDSAMYLCASSRPDRGASILPPHFGNGTRLTVT.

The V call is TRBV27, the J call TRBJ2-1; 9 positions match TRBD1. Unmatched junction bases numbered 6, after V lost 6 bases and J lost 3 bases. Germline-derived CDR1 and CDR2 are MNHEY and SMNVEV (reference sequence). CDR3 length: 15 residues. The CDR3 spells CASRDRQGVYNEQFF. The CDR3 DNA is TGTGCCAGCAGAGACCGACAGGGGGTCTACAATGAGCAGTTCTTC.

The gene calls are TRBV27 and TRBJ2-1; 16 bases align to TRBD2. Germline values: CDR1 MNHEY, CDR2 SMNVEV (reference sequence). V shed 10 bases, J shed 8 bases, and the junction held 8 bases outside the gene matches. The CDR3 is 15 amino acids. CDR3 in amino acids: CATTGTSGRGDEQFF. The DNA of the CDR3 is TGTGCCACCACCGGGACTAGCGGGAGGGGAGATGAGCAGTTCTTC.

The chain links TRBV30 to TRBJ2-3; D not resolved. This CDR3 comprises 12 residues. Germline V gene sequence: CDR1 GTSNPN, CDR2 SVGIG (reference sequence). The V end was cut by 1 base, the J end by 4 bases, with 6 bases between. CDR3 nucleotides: TGTGCCTGGAGTGATACTGCAGATACGCAGTATTTT. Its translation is CAWSDTADTQYF. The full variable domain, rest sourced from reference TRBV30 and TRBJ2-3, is SQTIHQWPATLVQPVGSPLSLECTVEGTSNPNLYWYRQAAGRGLQLLFYSVGIGQISSEVPQNLSASRPQDRQFILSSKKLLLSDSGFYLCAWSDTADTQYFGPGTRLTVL.

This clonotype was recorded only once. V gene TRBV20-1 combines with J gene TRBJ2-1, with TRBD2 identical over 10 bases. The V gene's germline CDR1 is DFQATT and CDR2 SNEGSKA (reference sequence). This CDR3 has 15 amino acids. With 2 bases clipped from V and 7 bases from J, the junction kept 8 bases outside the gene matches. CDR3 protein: CSARPSSGSGNEQFF. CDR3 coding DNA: TGCAGTGCTAGACCTTCTAGCGGGAGTGGGAATGAGCAGTTCTTC.

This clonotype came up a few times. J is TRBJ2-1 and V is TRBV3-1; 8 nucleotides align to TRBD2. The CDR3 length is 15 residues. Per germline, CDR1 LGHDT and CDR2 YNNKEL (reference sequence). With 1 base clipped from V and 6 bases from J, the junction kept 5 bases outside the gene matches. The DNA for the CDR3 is TGTGCCAGCAGCCAAGTAGCGGGGAGGTTCAATGAGCAGTTCTTC. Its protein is CASSQVAGRFNEQFF.

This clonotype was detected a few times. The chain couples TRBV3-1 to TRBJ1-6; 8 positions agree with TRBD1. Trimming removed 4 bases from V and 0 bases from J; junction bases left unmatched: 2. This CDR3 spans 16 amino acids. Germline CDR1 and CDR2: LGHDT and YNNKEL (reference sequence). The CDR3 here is CASSRDRSSYNSPLHF. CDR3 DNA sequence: TGTGCCAGCAGCCGGGACAGGAGCTCCTATAATTCACCCCTCCACTTT.

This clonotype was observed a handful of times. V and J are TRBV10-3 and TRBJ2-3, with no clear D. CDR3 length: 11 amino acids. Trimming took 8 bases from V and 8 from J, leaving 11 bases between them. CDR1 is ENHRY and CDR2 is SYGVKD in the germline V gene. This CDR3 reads CAIPPKGTQYF. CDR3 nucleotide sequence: TGTGCCATCCCCCCGAAGGGTACGCAGTATTTT.

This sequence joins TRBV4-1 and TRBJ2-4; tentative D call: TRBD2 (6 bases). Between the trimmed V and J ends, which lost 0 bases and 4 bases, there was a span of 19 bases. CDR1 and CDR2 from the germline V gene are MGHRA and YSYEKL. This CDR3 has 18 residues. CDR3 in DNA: TGCGCCAGCAGCCAAGAGGGAGGACTACACACCTCGAAAAACATTCAGTACTTC. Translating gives CASSQEGGLHTSKNIQYF.

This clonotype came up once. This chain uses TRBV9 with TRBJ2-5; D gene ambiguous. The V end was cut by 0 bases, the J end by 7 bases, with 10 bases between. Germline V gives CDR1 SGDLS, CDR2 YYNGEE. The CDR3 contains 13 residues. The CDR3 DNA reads TGTGCCAGCAGCGTAGAAGCGTCGGGGACCCAGTACTTC. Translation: CASSVEASGTQYF.

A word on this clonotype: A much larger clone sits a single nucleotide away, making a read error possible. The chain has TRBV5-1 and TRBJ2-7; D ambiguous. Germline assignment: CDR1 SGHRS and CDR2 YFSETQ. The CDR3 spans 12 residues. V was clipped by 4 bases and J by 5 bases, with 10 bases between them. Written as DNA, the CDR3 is TGCGCCAGCAGCCCCTTGCACGACGAGCAGTACTTC. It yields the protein CASSPLHDEQYF. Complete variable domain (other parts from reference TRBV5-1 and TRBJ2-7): KAGVTQTPRYLIKTRGQQVTLSCSPISGHRSVSWYQQTPGQGLQFLFEYFSETQRNKGNFPGRFSGRQFSNSRSEMNVSTLELGDSALYLCASSPLHDEQYFGPGTRLTVT.